This T cell receptor (beta chain) was sequenced in a study of T cell repertoires in cytomegalovirus infection. As for the study in general: Public signatures in TCR beta pointed to CMV infection and matching HLA type. Findings of the study overall: Public TCR beta family frequency separated CMV-and-HLA carriers, including in an independent cohort. Ex vivo responses were dominated by HLA-C-restricted CMV-specific TCR beta clonotypes.

In regard to this clonotype: Its target is not known.

TCRdb redid the calling of the reads with MiXCR, one entry per CDR3 protein. The table lists around 450,000 distinct CDR3 sequences, 25% to 40% of them singletons, with around 15% in the top ten. This CDR3 contains 13 residues. Germline lookup yields CDR1 SQVTM and CDR2 ANQGSEA. V lost 5 bases to trimming and J lost 0 bases, with 8 bases between them. The rearrangement uses TRBV29-1 and TRBJ1-3; D not resolved. This TCR came from a human donor in good health (CMV status not recorded). Some clones in this sample may be carry-over from other donors' samples. Material: PBMCs. CDR3 DNA sequence: TGCAGCGTTCAATCAATCTCTGGAAACACCATATATTTT. As protein: CSVQSISGNTIYF.